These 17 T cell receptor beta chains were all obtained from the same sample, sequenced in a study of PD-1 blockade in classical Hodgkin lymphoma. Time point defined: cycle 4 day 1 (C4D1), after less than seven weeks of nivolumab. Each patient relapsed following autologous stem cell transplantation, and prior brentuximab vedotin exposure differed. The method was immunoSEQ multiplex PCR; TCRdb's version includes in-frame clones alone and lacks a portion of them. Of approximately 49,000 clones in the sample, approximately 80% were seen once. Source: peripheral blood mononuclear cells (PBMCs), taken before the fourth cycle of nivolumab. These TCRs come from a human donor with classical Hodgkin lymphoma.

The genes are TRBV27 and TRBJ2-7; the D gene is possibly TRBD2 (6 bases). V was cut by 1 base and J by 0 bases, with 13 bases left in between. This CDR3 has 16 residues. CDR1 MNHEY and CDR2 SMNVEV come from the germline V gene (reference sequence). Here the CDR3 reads CASSLLGTGSSYEQYF. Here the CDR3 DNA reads TGTGCCAGCAGTTTATTGGGGACTGGGAGCTCCTACGAGCAGTACTTC.

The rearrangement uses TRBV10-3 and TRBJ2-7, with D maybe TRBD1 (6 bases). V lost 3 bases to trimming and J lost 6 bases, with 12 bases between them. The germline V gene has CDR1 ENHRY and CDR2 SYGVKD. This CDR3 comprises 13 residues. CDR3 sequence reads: CAISDPPRGEQYF. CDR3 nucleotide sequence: TGTGCCATCAGTGACCCCCCCAGGGGCGAGCAGTACTTC.

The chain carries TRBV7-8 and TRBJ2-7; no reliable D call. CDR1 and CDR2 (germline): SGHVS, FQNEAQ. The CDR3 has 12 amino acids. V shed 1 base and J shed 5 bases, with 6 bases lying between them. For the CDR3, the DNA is TGTGCCAGCAGCTTAGGGCGGCACGAGCAGTACTTC. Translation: CASSLGRHEQYF.

The CDR3 DNA reads TGTGCCAGTAGTATCCGGGTTACAGGGGGCGGTCAGCCCCAGCATTTT. This encodes CASSIRVTGGGQPQHF. The chain recombines TRBV19 with TRBJ1-5, with 9 bases matching TRBD1. Trimming cost V 3 bases and J 6 bases; bases outside gene matches: 9. Germline loops: CDR1 LNHDA, CDR2 SQIVND (reference sequence). The CDR3 covers 16 residues.

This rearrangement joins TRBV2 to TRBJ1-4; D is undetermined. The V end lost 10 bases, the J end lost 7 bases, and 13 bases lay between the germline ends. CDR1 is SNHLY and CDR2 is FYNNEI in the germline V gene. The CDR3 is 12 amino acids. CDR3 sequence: CAKNAVGEKLFF. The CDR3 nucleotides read TGTGCCAAAAATGCGGTGGGTGAAAAACTGTTTTTT. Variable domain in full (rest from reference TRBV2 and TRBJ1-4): EPEVTQTPSHQVTQMGQEVILRCVPISNHLYFYWYRQILGQKVEFLVSFYNNEISEKSEIFDDQFSVERPDGSNFTLKIRSTKLEDSAMYFCAKNAVGEKLFFGSGTQLSVL.

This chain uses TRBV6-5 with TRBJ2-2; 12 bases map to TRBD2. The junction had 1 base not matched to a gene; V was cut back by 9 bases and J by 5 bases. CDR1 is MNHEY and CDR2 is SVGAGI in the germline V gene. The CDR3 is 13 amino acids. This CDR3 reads CARTSGGTGELFF. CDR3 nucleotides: TGTGCCAGGACTAGCGGGGGAACCGGGGAGCTGTTTTTT.

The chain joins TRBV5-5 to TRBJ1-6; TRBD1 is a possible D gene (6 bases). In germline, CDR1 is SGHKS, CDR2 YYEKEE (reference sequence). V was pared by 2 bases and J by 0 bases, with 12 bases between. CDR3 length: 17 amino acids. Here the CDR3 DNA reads TGTGCCAGCAGCTTCCGGACAGTGGTCTCCTATAATTCACCCCTCCACTTT. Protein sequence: CASSFRTVVSYNSPLHF. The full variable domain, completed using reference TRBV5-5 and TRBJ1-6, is DAGVTQSPTHLIKTRGQQVTLRCSPISGHKSVSWYQQVLGQGPQFIFQYYEKEERGRGNFPDRFSARQFPNYSSELNVNALLLGDSALYLCASSFRTVVSYNSPLHFGNGTRLTVT.

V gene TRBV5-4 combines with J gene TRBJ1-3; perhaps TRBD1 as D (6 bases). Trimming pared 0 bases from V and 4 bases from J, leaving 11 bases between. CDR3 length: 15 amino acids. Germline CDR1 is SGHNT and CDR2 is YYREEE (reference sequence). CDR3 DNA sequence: TGTGCCAGCAGCTTGGCGGGGGGGCTCGGAAACACCATATATTTT. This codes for CASSLAGGLGNTIYF.

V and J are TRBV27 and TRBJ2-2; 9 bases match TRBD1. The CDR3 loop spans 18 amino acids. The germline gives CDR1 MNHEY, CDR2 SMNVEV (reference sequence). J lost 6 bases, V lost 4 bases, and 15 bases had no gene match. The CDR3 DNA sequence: TGTGCCAGCAGTTCACCCGGGACAGGGACAGTCAAGGCCGGGGAGCTGTTTTTT. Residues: CASSSPGTGTVKAGELFF.

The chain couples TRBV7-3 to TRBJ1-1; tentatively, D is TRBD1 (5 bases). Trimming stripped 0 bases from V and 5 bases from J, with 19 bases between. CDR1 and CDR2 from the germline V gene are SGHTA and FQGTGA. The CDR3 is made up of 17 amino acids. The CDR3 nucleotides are TGTGCCAGCAGCTTAACGGCAGGAGGAGGGGCGAGGACTGAAGCTTTCTTT. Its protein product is CASSLTAGGGARTEAFF.

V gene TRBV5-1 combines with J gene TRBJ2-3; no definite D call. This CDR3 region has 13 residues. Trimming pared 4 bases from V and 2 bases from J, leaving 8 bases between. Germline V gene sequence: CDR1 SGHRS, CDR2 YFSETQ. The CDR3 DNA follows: TGCGCCAGCAGCCGTGATACCACAGATACGCAGTATTTT. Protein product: CASSRDTTDTQYF.

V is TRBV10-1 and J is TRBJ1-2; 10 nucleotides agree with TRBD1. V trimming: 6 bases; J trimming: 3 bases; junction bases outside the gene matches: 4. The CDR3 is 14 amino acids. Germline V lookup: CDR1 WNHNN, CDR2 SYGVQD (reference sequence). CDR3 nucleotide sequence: TGCGCCAGCAGAAGACAGGGGGCGCACTATGGCTACACCTTC. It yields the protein CASRRQGAHYGYTF.

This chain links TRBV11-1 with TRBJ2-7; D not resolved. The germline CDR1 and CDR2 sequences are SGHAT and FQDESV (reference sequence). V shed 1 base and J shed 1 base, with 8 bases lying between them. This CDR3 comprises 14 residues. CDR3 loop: CASSLEGNSYEQYF. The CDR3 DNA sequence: TGTGCCAGCAGCTTAGAAGGGAATTCCTACGAGCAGTACTTC.

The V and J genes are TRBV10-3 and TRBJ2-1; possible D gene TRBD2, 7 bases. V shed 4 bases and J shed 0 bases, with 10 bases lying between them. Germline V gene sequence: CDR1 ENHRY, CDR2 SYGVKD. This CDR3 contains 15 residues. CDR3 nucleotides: TGTGCCATCAGTGGGGGGGGCTACTCCTACAATGAGCAGTTCTTC. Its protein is CAISGGGYSYNEQFF.

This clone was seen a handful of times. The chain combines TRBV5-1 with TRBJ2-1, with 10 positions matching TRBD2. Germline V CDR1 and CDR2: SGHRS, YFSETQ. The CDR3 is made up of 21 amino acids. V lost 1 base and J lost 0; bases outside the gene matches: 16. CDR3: CASSLPEGLGTSGNSYNEQFF. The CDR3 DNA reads TGCGCCAGCAGCTTGCCCGAGGGCCTCGGAACTAGCGGGAACTCCTACAATGAGCAGTTCTTC.

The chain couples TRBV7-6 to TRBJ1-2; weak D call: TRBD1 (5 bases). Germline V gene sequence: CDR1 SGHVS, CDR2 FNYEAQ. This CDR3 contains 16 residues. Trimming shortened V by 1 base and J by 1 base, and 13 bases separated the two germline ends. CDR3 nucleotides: TGTGCCAGCAGCTTAGTCCCGGGACTGCATAACTATGGCTACACCTTC. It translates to CASSLVPGLHNYGYTF. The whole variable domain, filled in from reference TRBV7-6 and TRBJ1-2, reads GAGVSQSPRYKVTKRGQDVALRCDPISGHVSLYWYRQALGQGPEFLTYFNYEAQQDKSGLPNDRFSAERPEGSISTLTIQRTEQRDSAMYRCASSLVPGLHNYGYTFGSGTRLTVV.

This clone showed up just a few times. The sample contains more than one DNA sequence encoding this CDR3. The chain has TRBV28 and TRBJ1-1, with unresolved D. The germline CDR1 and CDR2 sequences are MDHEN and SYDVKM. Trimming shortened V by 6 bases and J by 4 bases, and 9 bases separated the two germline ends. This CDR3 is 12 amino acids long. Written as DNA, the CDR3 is TGTGCCAGCAGGGTCGGGAGCACTGAAGCTTTCTTT. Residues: CASRVGSTEAFF.